This T cell receptor (beta chain) was identified in a study of T cell responses to AZD1222 COVID-19 vaccine. Using immunoSEQ multiplex PCR, the repertoire was profiled, and TCRdb retains in-frame clones only, with some absent. The sample includes some 110,000 clones, about nine tenths of them seen just once. Sequences were derived from peripheral blood, sampled on day 0 of AZD1222 vaccination. This sequence originates from an adult in good health.

Written as DNA, the CDR3 is TGCGCCAGCAGCTGGGGGACTTCTGGGGAAGTAGAGACCCAGTACTTC. It codes for CASSWGTSGEVETQYF. This chain links TRBV5-1 with TRBJ2-5; a weak D match, TRBD2 (6 bases). This CDR3 has 16 amino acids. The V end was cut by 3 bases, the J end by 4 bases, with 19 bases between. CDR1 and CDR2 (germline): SGHRS, YFSETQ.